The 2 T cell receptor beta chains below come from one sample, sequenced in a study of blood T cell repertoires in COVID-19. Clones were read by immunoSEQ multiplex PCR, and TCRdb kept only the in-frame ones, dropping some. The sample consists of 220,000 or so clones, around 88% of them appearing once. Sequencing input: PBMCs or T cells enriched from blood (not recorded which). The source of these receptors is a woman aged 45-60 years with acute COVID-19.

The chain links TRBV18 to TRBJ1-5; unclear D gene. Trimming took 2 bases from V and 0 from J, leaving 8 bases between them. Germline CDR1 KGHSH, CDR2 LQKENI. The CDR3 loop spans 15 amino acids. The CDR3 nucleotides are TGTGCCAGCTCACCAGGGCAAAATAGCAATCAGCCCCAGCATTTT. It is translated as CASSPGQNSNQPQHF.

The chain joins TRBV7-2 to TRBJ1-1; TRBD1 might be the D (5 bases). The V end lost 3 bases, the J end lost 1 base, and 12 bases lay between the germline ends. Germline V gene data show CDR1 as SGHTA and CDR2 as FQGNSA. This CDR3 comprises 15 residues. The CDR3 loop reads CASSFRYGGNTEAFF. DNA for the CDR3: TGTGCCAGCAGCTTTCGATACGGGGGGAACACTGAAGCTTTCTTT.